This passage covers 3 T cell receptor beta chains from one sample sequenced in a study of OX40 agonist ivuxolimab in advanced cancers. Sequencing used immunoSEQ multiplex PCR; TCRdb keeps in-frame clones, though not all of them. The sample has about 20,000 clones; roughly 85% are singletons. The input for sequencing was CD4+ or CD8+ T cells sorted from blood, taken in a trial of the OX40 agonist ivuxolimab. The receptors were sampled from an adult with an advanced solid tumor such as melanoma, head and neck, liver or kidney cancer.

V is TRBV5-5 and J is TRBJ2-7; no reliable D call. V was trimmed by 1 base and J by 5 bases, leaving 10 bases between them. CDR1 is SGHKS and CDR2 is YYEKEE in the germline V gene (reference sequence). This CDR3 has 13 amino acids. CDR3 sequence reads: CASSLIQVHEQYF. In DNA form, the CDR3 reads TGTGCCAGCAGCTTGATCCAGGTCCACGAGCAGTACTTC.

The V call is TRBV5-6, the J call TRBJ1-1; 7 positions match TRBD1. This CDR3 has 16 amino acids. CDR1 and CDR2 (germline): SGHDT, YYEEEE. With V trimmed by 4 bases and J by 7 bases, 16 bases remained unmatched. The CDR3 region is CASSPSGRGPSGEAFF. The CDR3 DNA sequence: TGTGCCAGCAGCCCCTCGGGGAGGGGGCCTTCAGGTGAAGCTTTCTTT.

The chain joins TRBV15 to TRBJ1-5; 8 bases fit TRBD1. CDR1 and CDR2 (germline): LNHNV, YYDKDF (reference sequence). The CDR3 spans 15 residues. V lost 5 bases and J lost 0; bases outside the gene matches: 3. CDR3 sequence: CATSVDRGSNQPQHF. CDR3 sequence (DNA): TGTGCCACCAGCGTCGACAGGGGTAGCAATCAGCCCCAGCATTTT.